This T cell receptor (beta chain) emerged from a study of early T cells in non-severe SARS-CoV-2 infection. This clonotype qualifies as medium-sized (0.01 to 0.1%). TCRdb independently ran MiXCR on the 5' RACE reads; one entry per CDR3 protein. Among around 27,000 distinct CDR3 sequences listed, roughly a tenth were seen once. The germline CDR1 and CDR2 sequences are SGHVS and FNYEAQ. The CDR3 has 13 residues. This chain joins TRBV7-6 and TRBJ2-1; D may be TRBD2 (5 bases). The sample comprised whole blood. This sequence was found in an adult who was a healthcare worker with PCR-confirmed SARS-CoV-2 infection or an uninfected control (not recorded which). CDR3 residues: CATGRASYNEQFF. CDR3 nucleotide sequence: TGTGCAACCGGGCGGGCTTCCTACAATGAGCAGTTCTTC.